One and the same sample provided the 10 T cell receptor beta chains below, sequenced in a study of cytomegalovirus exposure and HLA in healthy donors. The PCR was carried out with 60 Vbeta primers and 13 Jbeta primers. Assay: immunoSEQ multiplex PCR; the TCRdb copy retains only in-frame clones and omits some. The sample has 190,000 or so clones; the top ten hold 0.65% to 0.75%. Material: PBMCs. These receptors originate from a boy younger than 18 in good health and CMV-seronegative.

The chain recombines TRBV6-5 with TRBJ2-7, with 10 bases matching TRBD1. Germline V CDR1 and CDR2: MNHEY, SVGAGI. Trimming at V came to 2 bases and at J to 5 bases, leaving 3 bases not matched to a gene. The CDR3 has 14 amino acids. CDR3 sequence reads: CASSYTGTGDEQYF. CDR3 in DNA: TGTGCCAGCAGTTACACCGGGACAGGGGACGAGCAGTACTTC.

The chain is built from TRBV9 and TRBJ2-2, with TRBD1 matching over 12 bases. The CDR3 loop spans 17 amino acids. Trimming removed 3 bases from V and 6 bases from J; junction bases left unmatched: 9. CDR1 SGDLS and CDR2 YYNGEE come from the germline V gene. The CDR3 nucleotides are TGTGCCAGCAGCGAGGGGGGGGGACAGGGGGCTTCCGGGGAGCTGTTTTTT. Translating it yields CASSEGGGQGASGELFF. The full variable domain, completed using reference TRBV9 and TRBJ2-2, is DSGVTQTPKHLITATGQRVTLRCSPRSGDLSVYWYQQSLDQGLQFLIQYYNGEERAKGNILERFSAQQFPDLHSELNLSSLELGDSALYFCASSEGGGQGASGELFFGEGSRLTVL.

V gene TRBV27 combines with J gene TRBJ1-3; D is undetermined. In germline, CDR1 is MNHEY, CDR2 SMNVEV (reference sequence). The CDR3 runs to 13 residues. V was clipped by 6 bases and J by 0 bases, with 6 bases between them. The CDR3 spells CASSPFSGNTIYF. The CDR3 bases are TGTGCCAGCAGCCCTTTCTCTGGAAACACCATATATTTT.

The rearrangement joins TRBV4-3 to TRBJ2-3; D might be TRBD1 (5 bases). Germline assignment: CDR1 LGHNA and CDR2 YSLEER. This CDR3 is built from 13 residues. V was cut by 2 bases and J by 6 bases, with 9 bases left in between. This chain's CDR3 is CASSQRGGDTQYF. The CDR3 DNA sequence: TGCGCCAGCAGCCAAAGGGGCGGTGATACGCAGTATTTT.

This chain joins TRBV28 and TRBJ2-7; 7 positions agree with TRBD1. The ends lost 7 bases at V and 3 bases at J; junction bases unmatched: 9. The length of the CDR3 is 14 residues. Germline CDR1 and CDR2: MDHEN and SYDVKM. This CDR3 reads CASNRDRELYEQYF. CDR3 DNA: TGTGCCAGCAACCGGGACAGAGAACTCTACGAGCAGTACTTC. The whole variable domain, remainder taken from reference TRBV28 and TRBJ2-7, is DVKVTQSSRYLVKRTGEKVFLECVQDMDHENMFWYRQDPGLGLRLIYFSYDVKMKEKGDIPEGYSVSREKKERFSLILESASTNQTSMYLCASNRDRELYEQYFGPGTRLTVT.

V and J are TRBV19 and TRBJ1-1, with D unclear. The V gene's germline CDR1 is LNHDA and CDR2 SQIVND (reference sequence). The CDR3 runs 18 residues. The V end lost 5 bases, the J end lost 5 bases, and 27 bases lay between the germline ends. The CDR3 DNA follows: TGTGCCAGTAGTCCCCACGCGGTGTTGTCAGCGAGAGGGACTGAAGCTTTCTTT. It specifies CASSPHAVLSARGTEAFF.

The chain uses TRBV19 and TRBJ2-5; the D is unclear. CDR3 length equals 12 residues. Germline CDR1 reads LNHDA; CDR2 reads SQIVND (reference sequence). Deletions cut 5 bases from V and 2 bases from J, with 6 bases between. The CDR3 DNA reads TGTGCCAGTAGTCGTCTTCAAGAGACCCAGTACTTC. This codes for CASSRLQETQYF.

The V and J genes are TRBV6-6 and TRBJ1-1; D call uncertain. V lost 2 bases and J 6 bases, leaving 7 bases between the germline ends. Germline V gives CDR1 MNHNY, CDR2 SVGAGI (reference sequence). The CDR3 covers 12 residues. The CDR3: CASSYVGAEAFF. Here the CDR3 DNA reads TGTGCCAGCAGTTACGTCGGGGCTGAAGCTTTCTTT.

The chain employs TRBV7-9 and TRBJ2-5, with TRBD1 as a possible D gene (5 bases). Trimming shortened V by 4 bases and J by 11 bases, and 23 bases separated the two germline ends. Germline-derived CDR1 and CDR2 are SEHNR and FQNEAQ (reference sequence). The CDR3 runs to 15 residues. The CDR3 here is CASSSQQAPFEEQYF. DNA for the CDR3: TGTGCCAGCAGCTCACAACAGGCCCCTTTCGAGGAGCAGTACTTC.

The V gene is TRBV4-3, the J gene TRBJ2-7, with D possibly matching TRBD2 (5 bases). V was cut by 0 bases and J by 0 bases, with 12 bases left in between. In germline, CDR1 is LGHNA, CDR2 YSLEER. This CDR3 comprises 16 residues. Here the CDR3 reads CASSQDPEGSSYEQYF. The CDR3 DNA reads as TGCGCCAGCAGCCAAGATCCCGAGGGCAGCTCCTACGAGCAGTACTTC.